The TCR beta chain under discussion was sequenced for a study of OX40 agonist ivuxolimab in advanced cancers. Overall study context: Enrolled patients in dose escalation had cancers that were hepatocellular carcinoma, melanoma, renal cell or head and neck cancer. The mean age was approximately 56 years, ranging from about 20 to 90, with 80% to 85% of participants male. Eligibility rules accepted prior anti-PD-1, anti-PD-L1 or anti-CTLA-4 therapy, and over 30% had some.

Produced via immunoSEQ multiplex PCR; TCRdb's table is partial and in-frame only. The top ten hold approximately 6.5% of the sample, which has about 82,000 clones, about 82% seen once. This clonotype was sampled from an adult with an advanced solid tumor such as melanoma, head and neck, liver or kidney cancer. The sequencing here drew on CD4+ or CD8+ T cells sorted from blood, taken in a trial of the OX40 agonist ivuxolimab.

The CDR3 sequence is CASSLGQLETQYF. In DNA form, the CDR3 reads TGTGCCAGCAGCTTAGGACAGTTAGAGACCCAGTACTTC. The chain combines TRBV7-6 with TRBJ2-5, with a weak D call TRBD1 (5 bases). The CDR3 covers 13 residues. Deletions cut 1 base from V and 4 bases from J, with 7 bases between. Germline CDR1 reads SGHVS; CDR2 reads FNYEAQ.